Listed below are T cell receptor beta chains from one sample, sequenced in a study of cytomegalovirus exposure and HLA in healthy donors. Data came from immunoSEQ multiplex PCR; TCRdb stores just in-frame clones and leaves some out. The sample holds around 120,000 clones; approximately 77% are singletons and the top ten take about 1.8%. The sample comprised PBMCs. These receptor sequences come from a young man in good health and CMV-seronegative. Each CDR3 is given with its conserved first and last residue. Fields, in order: clone size, J gene, V gene, CDR3 protein. A clone size is listed for some rows: how often the clone was seen (once, few, many), or a class if it is expanded.

clone_size: few
j_call: TRBJ2-7
v_call: TRBV4-3
cdr3_aa: CASSQERHGAYEQYF

clone_size: few
j_call: TRBJ1-6
v_call: TRBV7-9
cdr3_aa: CASSLVESPLHF

clone_size: NA
j_call: TRBJ1-2
v_call: TRBV28
cdr3_aa: CASTTGGRGGYTF

clone_size: NA
j_call: TRBJ2-7
v_call: TRBV6-5
cdr3_aa: CASRSAGLASYEQYF

clone_size: once
j_call: TRBJ2-5
v_call: TRBV7-9
cdr3_aa: CASSPARQDSGGQTQYF

clone_size: NA
j_call: TRBJ1-5
v_call: TRBV7-3
cdr3_aa: CASSLRVGGRGDAQPQHF

clone_size: NA
j_call: TRBJ2-3
v_call: TRBV9
cdr3_aa: CASSGGTASTDTQYF

clone_size: NA
j_call: TRBJ1-4
v_call: TRBV29-1
cdr3_aa: CSVGTGREKLFF

clone_size: NA
j_call: TRBJ1-4
v_call: TRBV5-5
cdr3_aa: CASSLPTGQGTNEKLFF

clone_size: NA
j_call: TRBJ1-3
v_call: TRBV6-5
cdr3_aa: CASFQGAGNTIYF

clone_size: NA
j_call: TRBJ1-1
v_call: TRBV29-1
cdr3_aa: CSVTGGGTEAFF

clone_size: once
j_call: TRBJ1-2
v_call: TRBV23-1
cdr3_aa: CASFYRVPPPRGYTF

clone_size: NA
j_call: TRBJ1-5
v_call: TRBV12-5
cdr3_aa: CASGREGPGNQPQHF

clone_size: NA
j_call: TRBJ2-7
v_call: TRBV6-5
cdr3_aa: CASSYAGTGGLYEQYF

clone_size: once
j_call: TRBJ2-3
v_call: TRBV6-5
cdr3_aa: CASSADRAAGDTQYF

clone_size: NA
j_call: TRBJ2-1
v_call: TRBV11-2
cdr3_aa: CASSFGTGNYNEQFF

clone_size: NA
j_call: TRBJ2-1
v_call: TRBV5-1
cdr3_aa: CASSAYRDRGSNEQFF

clone_size: NA
j_call: TRBJ2-7
v_call: TRBV4-2
cdr3_aa: CASSQDASGTPGPPYEQYF

clone_size: NA
j_call: TRBJ2-5
v_call: TRBV4-1
cdr3_aa: CASSQDVGGQGAETQYF

clone_size: NA
j_call: TRBJ2-7
v_call: TRBV2
cdr3_aa: CASSRTSGGQSSYEQYF

clone_size: NA
j_call: TRBJ1-2
v_call: TRBV7-9
cdr3_aa: CASSSGQGANYGYTF

clone_size: NA
j_call: TRBJ1-5
v_call: TRBV6-5
cdr3_aa: CASSYSPGQPQHF

clone_size: NA
j_call: TRBJ1-1
v_call: TRBV5-4
cdr3_aa: CASSRPDRGLGTEAFF

clone_size: NA
j_call: NA
v_call: TRBV2
cdr3_aa: CASSPGEPTLSYEQYF

clone_size: once
j_call: TRBJ2-1
v_call: TRBV7-2
cdr3_aa: CASSLAGGGAVNEQFF

clone_size: NA
j_call: TRBJ2-3
v_call: TRBV27
cdr3_aa: CASSLMSRTDTQYF

clone_size: NA
j_call: TRBJ1-1
v_call: TRBV18
cdr3_aa: CASSPQDRSGEAFF

clone_size: NA
j_call: TRBJ1-5
v_call: TRBV6-1
cdr3_aa: CATAPDLKPQHF

clone_size: few
j_call: TRBJ1-3
v_call: TRBV6-5
cdr3_aa: CASTSSGNTIYF

clone_size: NA
j_call: TRBJ2-5
v_call: TRBV11-2
cdr3_aa: CASSTTSGGAGETQYF

clone_size: once
j_call: TRBJ1-1
v_call: TRBV7-3
cdr3_aa: CASSRRAGGEAFF

clone_size: NA
j_call: TRBJ1-5
v_call: TRBV19
cdr3_aa: CASSEGQGNQPQHF